This is a list of T cell receptor beta chains from one sample in a study of cytomegalovirus exposure and HLA in healthy donors. Here immunoSEQ multiplex PCR was the method, and the copy in TCRdb shows in-frame clones only, minus some. Found here are about 120,000 clones, over 65% of them singletons; the top ten hold around 3%. Sequenced: PBMCs. Receptors were obtained from a woman aged 40 to 50 in good health and CMV-seropositive. CDR3s include the opening cysteine and the closing phenylalanine or tryptophan. Fields, in order: J gene, V gene, clone size, D gene, CDR3 DNA, CDR3 protein. D genes are given only for firm matches. For some rows the clone size is stated as once, few or many, or as a class when expanded; others skip it.

TRBJ1-3 | TRBV18 | - | TRBD1 | TGTGCCAGCTCACCAGGAGTGGCAGGGGGTATCGGAAACACCATATATTTT | CASSPGVAGGIGNTIYF
TRBJ2-7 | TRBV15 | - | - | TGTGCCACCAGCAGGGCTGATACGTACGAGCAGTACTTC | CATSRADTYEQYF
TRBJ2-3 | TRBV9 | - | TRBD2 | TGTGCCAGCAGCGTAACTAGCGGGAGCACAGATACGCAGTATTTT | CASSVTSGSTDTQYF
TRBJ2-7 | TRBV2 | - | - | TGTGCCATCGAGGGGGACGTCTCGTACGAGCAGTACTTC | CAIEGDVSYEQYF
TRBJ1-5 | TRBV7-9 | - | - | TGTGCCAGCAGCTTAGGAGGGCCGGGTCCGCAGCCCCAGCATTTT | CASSLGGPGPQPQHF
TRBJ2-1 | TRBV5-1 | - | - | TGCGCCAGCAGCTTGGTTGTGGGGGGTGAGCAGTTCTTC | CASSLVVGGEQFF
TRBJ2-2 | TRBV30 | few | - | TGTGCCTGGAGTTTGGGGCAGCCCGGGGAGCTGTTTTTT | CAWSLGQPGELFF
TRBJ2-7 | TRBV7-9 | - | - | TGTGCCAGCAGCTTAGTGGGCACCTACGAGCAGTACTTC | CASSLVGTYEQYF
TRBJ2-7 | TRBV27 | - | - | TGTGCCAGCAGCCATGTAAGGCTAGAAGAGCAGTACTTC | CASSHVRLEEQYF
TRBJ2-1 | TRBV5-6 | - | - | TGTGCCAGCAGCATGAAAGGGGGTCTAAATGAGCAGTTCTTC | CASSMKGGLNEQFF
TRBJ1-2 | TRBV9 | - | TRBD1 | TGTGCCAGCAGCGCCCAGGGGGGAAGCTATGGCTACACCTTC | CASSAQGGSYGYTF
TRBJ2-1 | TRBV6-1 | - | TRBD2 | TGTGCCAGCAAGAAACTAGCGGGGGTCGATGAGCAGTTCTTC | CASKKLAGVDEQFF
TRBJ1-6 | TRBV7-3 | - | - | TGTGCCAGCAGCTTAACGGCAGGGGCTTTCTCACCCCTCCACTTT | CASSLTAGAFSPLHF
TRBJ2-7 | TRBV15 | - | TRBD1 | TGTGCCACCAGCGGACTAGACGACAGGGGGACTGGCTACGAGCAGTACTTC | CATSGLDDRGTGYEQYF
TRBJ2-1 | TRBV11-1 | - | TRBD2 | TGTGCCAGCAGCTTCTTAAAGACTAGCGGGTTTAACAATGAGCAGTTCTTC | CASSFLKTSGFNNEQFF
TRBJ2-4 | TRBV5-1 | - | - | TGCGCCAGCAGTCTTACCGGACTGGGAGCCAAAAACATTCAGTACTTC | CASSLTGLGAKNIQYF
TRBJ1-6 | TRBV18 | few | TRBD1 | TGTGCCAGCGGACAGGGGTTGAGTTCACCCCTCCACTTT | CASGQGLSSPLHF
TRBJ2-3 | TRBV2 | once | TRBD2 | TGTGCCAGCAGGGGGGACTATAGCACAGATACGCAGTATTTT | CASRGDYSTDTQYF
TRBJ1-5 | TRBV5-1 | - | - | TGCGCCAGCAGCTCTGACGGACAAAACAATCAGCCCCAGCATTTT | CASSSDGQNNQPQHF
TRBJ2-1 | TRBV5-1 | - | TRBD2 | TGCGCCAGCAGCTTCCCGGGGGGGGACAATGAGCAGTTCTTC | CASSFPGGDNEQFF
TRBJ2-7 | TRBV6-1 | - | TRBD1 | TGTGCCAGCAGCGACGGACAGGGGATCCCCTACGAGCAGTACTTC | CASSDGQGIPYEQYF
TRBJ2-7 | TRBV14 | - | TRBD2 | TGTGCCAGCAGCCAAGATTTTAGCGGGAGCTCCTACGAGCAGTACTTC | CASSQDFSGSSYEQYF
TRBJ1-4 | TRBV29-1 | few | - | TGCAGCGTTGAAGTTCGGAAACAGGTGAAAAAACTGTTTTTT | CSVEVRKQVKKLFF
TRBJ1-2 | TRBV7-9 | - | TRBD1 | TGTGCCAGCAGTCCAGGGGGCCGTGAGGCTGGCTACACCTTC | CASSPGGREAGYTF
TRBJ1-2 | TRBV4-3 | - | - | TGCGCCAGCCGACGGACGGACACTAACTATGGCTACACCTTC | CASRRTDTNYGYTF
TRBJ1-1 | TRBV5-1 | once | - | TGCGCCAGCAGCTTGTCCGGGGGGGCCGGGACTGAAGCTTTCTTT | CASSLSGGAGTEAFF
TRBJ2-7 | TRBV9 | - | TRBD1 | TGTGCCAGCAGCGTAGGGCAGGACAGGGGCCACGAGCAGTACTTC | CASSVGQDRGHEQYF